The table lists the clone carrying this T cell receptor (beta chain) with a count of one. Germline V gene data show CDR1 as SGHRS and CDR2 as YFSETQ. Trimming cost V 1 base and J 5 bases; bases outside gene matches: 2. The CDR3 sequence is 14 residues long. These data originate in a study of blood T cell repertoires in COVID-19. Study-wide context: The United States, Italy and Spain provided the acute and convalescent COVID-19 samples. The cDNA or gDNA used as material had been derived from T cells, B-cell-depleted T cells, or PBMCs.

Source study methods: Amplified reference gene primers provided the basis for estimating nucleated cell counts. Profiled with immunoSEQ multiplex PCR; TCRdb holds only in-frame clones, not every one. Clone size and the V and J calls come from that table; the DNA yielded D and trimming. Of approximately 160,000 clones listed, around four fifths are singletons. The genes are TRBV5-1 and TRBJ2-5, with 10 bases aligning to TRBD2. The specimen sequenced was peripheral blood. The receptor's source is a man between 65 and 85 years old with acute or convalescent COVID-19. In nucleotides, the CDR3 is TGCGCCAGCAGCTTGAGCGGGGGGGACGAGACCCAGTACTTC. Its protein is CASSLSGGDETQYF.